This passage covers 10 T cell receptor beta chains from one sample sequenced in a study of T cells in localized non-small cell lung cancer. Assay: immunoSEQ multiplex PCR; the TCRdb copy retains only in-frame clones and omits some. The sample has approximately 22,000 clones, 70% to 90% seen once. The sequenced sample was peripheral blood, obtained before any cancer treatment. These receptors were obtained from a male donor at least 60 years old with stage I squamous cell lung carcinoma.

This clone was observed once. The rearrangement links TRBV30 to TRBJ2-3; 11 bases are shared with TRBD2. The V segment lost 0 bases and the J segment 3 bases; nucleotides outside the gene matches: 17. The germline CDR1 and CDR2 sequences are GTSNPN and SVGIG (reference sequence). There are 20 residues in the CDR3. The CDR3 DNA reads TGTGCCTGGAGTGTACTGATTAGGCTAGCGGGGGGCCCCCGGACAGATACGCAGTATTTT. Its protein is CAWSVLIRLAGGPRTDTQYF.

The chain employs TRBV7-3 and TRBJ2-2; no definite D call. CDR3 length: 15 amino acids. CDR1 SGHTA and CDR2 FQGTGA come from the germline V gene. Trimming took off 8 bases at V and 2 bases at J, with 15 bases between the two ends. The CDR3 sequence is CASGPRSLNTGELFF. CDR3 DNA: TGTGCCAGCGGCCCTCGGTCCCTTAACACCGGGGAGCTGTTTTTT.

The chain has TRBV7-8 and TRBJ2-5, with D hard to call. Germline CDR1 and CDR2: SGHVS and FQNEAQ. Trimming left V 6 bases short and J 1 base short, with 3 bases between. There are 11 residues in the CDR3. CDR3 in amino acids: CASSSQETQYF. CDR3 in DNA: TGTGCCAGCAGTTCCCAAGAGACCCAGTACTTC.

The chain recombines TRBV15 with TRBJ1-1; no clear D. Germline values: CDR1 LNHNV, CDR2 YYDKDF (reference sequence). The ends were cut back, 5 bases at V and 0 bases at J, with 13 bases in the middle. This CDR3 comprises 15 residues. The CDR3 protein is CATSPRTGMNTEAFF. The DNA of the CDR3 is TGTGCCACCAGCCCACGGACGGGAATGAACACTGAAGCTTTCTTT. Using reference TRBV15 and TRBJ1-1 for the parts outside the CDR3, the full variable domain is DAMVIQNPRYQVTQFGKPVTLSCSQTLNHNVMYWYQQKSSQAPKLLFHYYDKDFNNEADTPDNFQSRRPNTSFCFLDIRSPGLGDTAMYLCATSPRTGMNTEAFFGQGTRLTVV.

The chain joins TRBV18 to TRBJ1-5; 11 bases match TRBD1. Germline lookup yields CDR1 KGHSH and CDR2 LQKENI. The length of the CDR3 is 20 residues. The junction had 17 bases not matched to a gene; V was cut back by 4 bases and J by 3 bases. The CDR3 DNA is TGTGCCAGCTCACAAAGGCCGGGACAGGGGGGAGTTCCGTACAATCAGCCCCAGCATTTT. Translation gives CASSQRPGQGGVPYNQPQHF. Combining the CDR3 with reference TRBV18 and TRBJ1-5 gives the whole variable domain NAGVMQNPRHLVRRRGQEARLRCSPMKGHSHVYWYRQLPEEGLKFMVYLQKENIIDESGMPKERFSAEFPKEGPSILRIQQVVRGDSAAYFCASSQRPGQGGVPYNQPQHFGDGTRLSIL.

This clone came up once. J is TRBJ2-5 and V is TRBV7-9; 8 bases map to TRBD2. The V gene's germline CDR1 is SEHNR and CDR2 FQNEAQ (reference sequence). V lost 5 bases and J lost 5; bases outside the gene matches: 7. This CDR3 is built from 14 residues. CDR3 in amino acids: CASSPGGAWETQYF. CDR3 in DNA: TGTGCCAGCAGCCCCGGGGGGGCGTGGGAGACCCAGTACTTC.

This clone was detected only a few times. The chain recombines TRBV12-5 with TRBJ1-1; D is undetermined. V lost 3 bases and J lost 2, with 10 bases in between. This CDR3 region has 14 residues. The germline gives CDR1 LGHNT, CDR2 FRNRAP. In DNA form, the CDR3 reads TGTGCTAGTGGTTTCGGACTGGGAAACACTGAAGCTTTCTTT. It yields the protein CASGFGLGNTEAFF.

This sequence joins TRBV29-1 and TRBJ1-1; D gene unclear. In germline, CDR1 is SQVTM, CDR2 ANQGSEA. The CDR3 has 13 residues. Trimming cost V 4 bases and J 0 bases, with 9 bases left between them. The CDR3 spells CSVAGAMNTEAFF. CDR3 coding DNA: TGCAGCGTTGCGGGCGCGATGAACACTGAAGCTTTCTTT.

This clone has just one count. The rearrangement links TRBV6-6 to TRBJ1-2; TRBD1 matches at 10 bases. The length of the CDR3 is 13 residues. The V segment lost 3 bases and the J segment 11 bases; nucleotides outside the gene matches: 6. Looked up from germline, CDR1 is MNHNY and CDR2 is SVGAGI (reference sequence). The CDR3 here is CASSYGTGVGYTF. DNA for the CDR3: TGTGCCAGCAGTTATGGGACAGGGGTGGGTTACACCTTC.

The rearrangement joins TRBV30 to TRBJ1-5; TRBD1 matches at 8 bases. This CDR3 comprises 14 residues. The ends lost 3 bases at V and 7 bases at J; junction bases unmatched: 8. CDR1 and CDR2 (germline): GTSNPN, SVGIG (reference sequence). The CDR3 nucleotides are TGTGCCTGGAGCGCGGTGACAGGGGACCAGCCCCAGCATTTT. Translated, it gives CAWSAVTGDQPQHF.